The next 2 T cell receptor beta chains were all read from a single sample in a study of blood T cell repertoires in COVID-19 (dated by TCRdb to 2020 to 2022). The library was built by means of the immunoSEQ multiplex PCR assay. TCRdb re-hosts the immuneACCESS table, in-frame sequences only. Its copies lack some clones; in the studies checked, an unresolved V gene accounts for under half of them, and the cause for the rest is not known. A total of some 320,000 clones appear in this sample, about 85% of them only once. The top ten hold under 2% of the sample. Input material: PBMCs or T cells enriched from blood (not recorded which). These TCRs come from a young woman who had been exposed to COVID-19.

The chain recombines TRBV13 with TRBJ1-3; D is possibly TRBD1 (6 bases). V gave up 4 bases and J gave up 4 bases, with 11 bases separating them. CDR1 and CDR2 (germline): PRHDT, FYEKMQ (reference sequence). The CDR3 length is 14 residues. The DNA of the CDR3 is TGTGCCAGCAGCTACCTCCAGGGGGGAAACACCATATATTTT. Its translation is CASSYLQGGNTIYF.

The CDR3 nucleotides read TGTGCCAGCAGCTTGGGGCTGGGGACAGGTCTAAATCGGGATGGCTACACCTTC. It codes for CASSLGLGTGLNRDGYTF. This chain connects TRBV5-8 to TRBJ1-2, with 8 nucleotides matching TRBD1. There are 18 residues in the CDR3. Germline CDR1 reads SGHTS; CDR2 reads YDEGEE. The J segment lost 6 bases and the V segment lost 0 bases, leaving 16 bases of the junction unmatched.